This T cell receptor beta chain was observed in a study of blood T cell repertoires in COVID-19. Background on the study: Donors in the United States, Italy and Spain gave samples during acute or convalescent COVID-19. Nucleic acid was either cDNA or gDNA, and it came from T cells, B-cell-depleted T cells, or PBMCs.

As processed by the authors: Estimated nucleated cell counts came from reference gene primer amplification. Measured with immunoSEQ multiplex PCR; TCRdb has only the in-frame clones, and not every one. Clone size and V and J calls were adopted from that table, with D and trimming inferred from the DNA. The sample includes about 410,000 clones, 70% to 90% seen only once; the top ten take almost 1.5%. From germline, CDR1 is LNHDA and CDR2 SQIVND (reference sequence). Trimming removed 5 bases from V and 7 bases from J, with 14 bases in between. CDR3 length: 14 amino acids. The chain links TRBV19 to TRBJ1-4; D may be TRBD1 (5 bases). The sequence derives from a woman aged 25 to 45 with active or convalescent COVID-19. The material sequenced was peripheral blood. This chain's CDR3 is CASSGGGGGEKLFF. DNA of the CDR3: TGTGCCAGTAGTGGTGGGGGAGGTGGTGAAAAACTGTTTTTT.